This T cell receptor (beta chain) stems from a study of identical twins. General study results and limits: The conclusions drew on cross-sectional statistical analysis instead of tracking the same donors.

Many counts were recorded for this clonotype. The target antigen is unknown. The J segment lost 3 bases and the V segment lost 3 bases, leaving 0 bases of the junction unmatched. Germline V lookup: CDR1 MDHEN, CDR2 SYDVKM. This CDR3 is 14 amino acids long. With template switching, a universal primer site was added, and the cDNA carried unique molecular identifiers. Each CDR3 protein gets one entry after TCRdb re-called the 5' RACE reads with MiXCR. This table has approximately 500,000 distinct CDR3 sequences, approximately 16% appearing once. These data were also reused for a study on yellow fever vaccine responses in identical twins.

The receptor was isolated from a young woman in good health. The sequenced material came from CD4+ T cells sorted from blood. This rearrangement joins TRBV28 to TRBJ1-4, with 8 positions matching TRBD1. In DNA, the CDR3 is TGTGCCAGCAGTTTCAGGGGGCCTAATGAAAAACTGTTTTTT. Protein: CASSFRGPNEKLFF.